The 20 T cell receptor beta chains below all came from one sample that was sequenced in a study of tissue T cells after allogeneic stem cell transplantation. This table comes from immunoSEQ multiplex PCR, and its TCRdb copy is limited to in-frame clones, with some not included. The sample lists approximately 5,000 clones, about a third occurring once. Regarding time point: mouse harvest day 14 after allogeneic transplant. Tail vein injection delivered 10^7 T-cell-depleted bone marrow cells and 10^6 splenic CD5+ T cells. The material sequenced was skin. These receptors came from a female BALB/c mouse given C57BL/6 T cells with graft-versus-host disease after an allogeneic hematopoietic cell transplant.

In the case of this clone: Gene names denote mouse genes. The missing CDR3 end, 1 residue past where the read stops, is filled in from the germline J gene. The chain has TRBV3 and TRBJ2-2; 12 nucleotides align to TRBD2. With V trimmed by 5 bases and J by 6 bases, 4 bases remained unmatched. This CDR3 is built from 15 residues. The germline V gene encodes CDR1 SNHLY and CDR2 FYNGKV (reference sequence). Partial CDR3 DNA: TGTGCCAGCAGCCCCCGGACTGGGGGGGCCGGGCAGCTCTAC. This encodes CASSPRTGGAGQLY. The CDR3, in full, reads CASSPRTGGAGQLYF.

This clone is labeled as medium-sized. The listed genes are named as in mouse. The read ends 1 residue before the CDR3 terminus; that terminus is restored from the germline J gene. The genes are TRBV26 and TRBJ2-5, with TRBD2 as a possible D gene (6 bases). Germline loops: CDR1 KGHPV, CDR2 FQNQEV (reference sequence). The V end was cut by 2 bases, the J end by 6 bases, with 9 bases between. The CDR3 contains 13 residues. Incomplete CDR3 DNA: TGTGCCAGCAGTCTGGGGGGGTGGGACACCCAGTAC. This translates into CASSLGGWDTQY. The CDR3 in its entirety is CASSLGGWDTQYF.

This clone is categorized as medium-sized (0.01 to 0.1%). Gene names are mouse gene names. The CDR3 extends 1 residue past the end of the read, so its final part is completed from the germline J gene. The chain has TRBV26 and TRBJ1-2, with TRBD1 identical over 7 bases. With V trimmed by 4 bases and J by 4 bases, 9 bases remained unmatched. Per germline, CDR1 KGHPV and CDR2 FQNQEV (reference sequence). This CDR3 has 15 amino acids. CDR3 amino acids: CASSPPDRAGSDYTF. The covered CDR3 bases are TGTGCCAGCAGTCCTCCTGACAGGGCAGGCTCCGACTACACC.

Sample share makes this clone medium-sized. Gene names and germline refer to mouse. The read falls 1 residue short of the CDR3 end, and the missing part is taken from the germline J gene. The chain couples TRBV5 to TRBJ1-3; D not certain. Trimming took 0 bases from V and 3 from J, leaving 6 bases between them. CDR1 is LGHNA, CDR2 YNLKQL, per germline (reference sequence). This CDR3 is built from 14 residues. This chain's CDR3 is CASSQEGSGNTLYF. CDR3 DNA, as far as it was read: TGTGCCAGCAGCCAAGAGGGAAGTGGAAATACGCTCTAT.

With respect to this clone: Mouse gene names and germline throughout. The same CDR3 is also encoded by other DNA sequences in this sample. Partial CDR3 DNA: TGTGCCAGCTCTCTCAGGGACCAAGACACCCAGTAC. Residues: CASSLRDQDTQY. The full CDR3 protein reads CASSLRDQDTQYF. The rearrangement joins TRBV12-2 to TRBJ2-5; D is ambiguous. With the read ending 1 residue before the CDR3 end, the germline J gene is used to fill in that end. From germline, CDR1 is SGHLS and CDR2 HYDKME. The V and J ends lost 0 bases and 1 base respectively, with 4 bases between them. The CDR3 spans 13 residues.

A note on this clone: Genes here carry mouse names. Sequencing ends 1 residue short of the CDR3 end; the germline J gene provides the rest. The genes are TRBV13-1 and TRBJ2-4; D remains unclear. The V end was cut by 3 bases, the J end by 0 bases, with 5 bases between. CDR1 and CDR2 from the germline V gene are NSHNY and SYGAGN. The CDR3 consists of 13 residues. CDR3 DNA, as far as it was read: TGTGCCAGCAGTGCTGGTAGTCAAAACACCTTGTAC. It is translated as CASSAGSQNTLY. In full, the CDR3 reads CASSAGSQNTLYF.

Relative to its sample, this clone is medium-sized. Gene names and germline refer to mouse. The read gets to within 1 residue of the CDR3 end, and the germline J gene fills in the rest. This chain joins TRBV4 and TRBJ2-5; tentatively, D is TRBD1 (5 bases). V was shortened by 4 bases and J by 2 bases, with 7 bases between the two germline ends. Germline V CDR1 and CDR2: LGHDT, YNNKQL (reference sequence). The CDR3 spans 13 residues. Here the CDR3 reads CASSFRAQDTQYF. CDR3 DNA, as far as it was read: TGTGCCAGCAGCTTCAGGGCCCAAGACACCCAGTAC.

This clone occurred a few times. These gene names are mouse names. The CDR3 end lies 1 residue beyond the end of the read and is filled in from the germline J gene. This rearrangement joins TRBV23 to TRBJ2-1; TRBD2, the D gene given by the table, was not confirmed from the DNA. This CDR3 spans 13 amino acids. The germline V gene encodes CDR1 KGHTA and CDR2 FQNQQP. The sequenced CDR3 bases are TGCTCCAGCAGTCAAGGGGGGACTGCTGAGCAGTTC. Amino acid sequence: CSSSQGGTAEQF. The complete CDR3 reads CSSSQGGTAEQFF. The complete variable domain, with remaining parts taken from reference TRBV23 and TRBJ2-1, reads DAAVTQKPRYLIKMKGQEAEMKCIPEKGHTAVFWYQQKQSKELKFLIYFQNQQPLDQIDMVKERFSAVCPSSSLCSLGIRTCEAEDSALYLCSSSQGGTAEQFFGPGTRLTVL.

Turning to this clone: Here the gene names and germline are mouse. Read data end 1 residue before the CDR3 end; the end is taken from the germline J gene. V usage is TRBV13-2 and J usage is TRBJ1-3; D ambiguous. Between the trimmed V and J ends, which lost 0 bases and 0 bases, there was a span of 7 bases. Germline values: CDR1 NNHNN, CDR2 SYGAGS (reference sequence). The CDR3 runs 15 residues. CDR3 bases read: TGTGCCAGCGGTGATGTTGGGGATTCTGGAAATACGCTCTAT. Residues: CASGDVGDSGNTLY. The entire CDR3 reads CASGDVGDSGNTLYF.

Comments on this clone: Gene names are the mouse ones. The missing CDR3 end, 1 residue past where the read stops, is filled in from the germline J gene. This sequence joins TRBV26 and TRBJ1-1; a weak D match, TRBD1 (5 bases). Germline CDR1 is KGHPV and CDR2 is FQNQEV (reference sequence). The CDR3 is 11 residues long. V lost 2 bases, J lost 7 bases, and 5 bases lay in between. CDR3 residues: CASSLGGEVFF. CDR3 DNA (partial): TGTGCCAGCAGTCTGGGGGGAGAAGTCTTC.

This clone has only one observation. Germline and genes: mouse. CDR3 DNA (partial): TGTGCCAGCTCTCCACAGGGGGCCGACACCCAGTAC. This codes for CASSPQGADTQY. The whole CDR3 sequence is CASSPQGADTQYF. The J gene is TRBJ2-5, the V gene TRBV12-1; 9 bases fit TRBD1. The DNA ends 1 residue before the CDR3 does, and the rest of the CDR3 is filled in from the germline J gene. This CDR3 has 13 amino acids. The junction had 2 bases not matched to a gene; V was cut back by 2 bases and J by 6 bases. Germline V gene sequence: CDR1 SGHSN, CDR2 HYEKVE.

This clone was counted a few times. Genes and germline are mouse. The read stops 1 residue short of the end of the CDR3; the missing end is completed from the germline J gene. This chain connects TRBV12-2 to TRBJ2-7; D possibly corresponds to TRBD1 (6 bases). The CDR3 is 12 residues long. Deletions cut 2 bases from V and 3 bases from J, with 7 bases between. Germline V gene data show CDR1 as SGHLS and CDR2 as HYDKME. CDR3 DNA, as far as it was read: TGTGCCAGCTCTCGGGACATCTATGAACAGTAC. Amino acids: CASSRDIYEQY. The full CDR3 protein reads CASSRDIYEQYF. The entire variable domain, with the rest obtained from reference TRBV12-2 and TRBJ2-7, is as follows: NSGVVQSPRYIIKGKGERSILKCIPISGHLSVAWYQQTQGQELKFFIQHYDKMERDKGNLPSRFSVQQFDDYHSEMNMSALELEDSAVYFCASSRDIYEQYFGPGTRLTVL.

Details on this clone: These gene names are mouse names. Read data end 1 residue before the CDR3 end; the end is taken from the germline J gene. The gene calls are TRBV2 and TRBJ2-7; TRBD2 aligns across 11 bases. The CDR3 loop spans 15 amino acids. After removal of 2 bases from V and 4 bases from J, the junction contained 4 bases not matched to a gene. From germline, CDR1 is LGHNA and CDR2 YSYQKL. The CDR3 sequence is CASSQTGTGGYEQYF. The covered CDR3 bases are TGTGCCAGCAGCCAAACCGGGACTGGGGGATATGAACAGTAC.

A few counts support this clone. Mouse names are used for the genes. The read gets to within 1 residue of the CDR3 end, and the germline J gene fills in the rest. The chain has TRBV12-2 and TRBJ1-4; D not certain. V dropped 2 bases and J dropped 4 bases, with 4 bases sitting between them. Germline values: CDR1 SGHLS, CDR2 HYDKME. CDR3 length: 12 amino acids. The CDR3 loop is CASSPYNERLFF. The sequenced part of the CDR3 DNA is TGTGCCAGCTCTCCTTACAACGAAAGATTATTT.

Concerning this clone: Gene names are mouse gene names. The read ends 1 residue early relative to the CDR3; the germline J gene fills the gap. The chain employs TRBV29 and TRBJ2-1; D is undetermined. V was pared by 0 bases and J by 0 bases, with 6 bases between. The germline V gene has CDR1 MSHET and CDR2 SYDVDS. The CDR3 is 15 amino acids. This chain's CDR3 is CASSLSRYNYAEQFF. The covered CDR3 bases are TGTGCTAGCAGTTTATCCCGTTATAACTATGCTGAGCAGTTC.

Notes on this clone: Gene names denote mouse genes. The sequenced CDR3 bases are TGCTCCAGCAGTCAATCTTCTGGGGGGGGGTATGAACAGTAC. As protein: CSSSQSSGGGYEQY. The whole CDR3 protein is CSSSQSSGGGYEQYF. The chain combines TRBV23 with TRBJ2-7; TRBD2, the D gene given by the table, was not confirmed from the DNA. Read data end 1 residue before the CDR3 end; the end is taken from the germline J gene. The CDR3 has 15 residues. Germline V gives CDR1 KGHTA, CDR2 FQNQQP.

Of note for this clone: The gene names here belong to mouse. The CDR3 end lies 1 residue beyond the end of the read and is filled in from the germline J gene. The chain employs TRBV26 and TRBJ2-7; 9 nucleotides align to TRBD1. V gave up 2 bases and J gave up 6 bases; unmatched junction bases: 2. CDR1 is KGHPV, CDR2 FQNQEV, per germline (reference sequence). The CDR3 has 13 amino acids. Partial CDR3 DNA: TGTGCCAGCAGTCTGAACAGGGGGCTTGAACAGTAC. Translating it yields CASSLNRGLEQY. The whole CDR3 sequence reads CASSLNRGLEQYF.

The sample holds a few counts of this clone. Gene names and germline refer to mouse. The CDR3: CSSSRGQKNSDYTF. The covered CDR3 bases are TGCTCCAGCAGTCGGGGACAAAAAAACTCCGACTACACC. The chain couples TRBV23 to TRBJ1-2; the D call of TRBD1 is as the table states it, not checked on the DNA. Read sequence stops 1 residue before the CDR3 end, and the germline J gene provides the missing end. This CDR3 region has 14 residues. In germline, CDR1 is KGHTA, CDR2 FQNQQP.

This clone occurred a few times. The listed genes are named as in mouse. The read halts 1 residue ahead of the CDR3 end, with the missing end drawn from the germline J gene. The chain carries TRBV16 and TRBJ2-1; D is perhaps TRBD1 (6 bases). The ends were cut back, 0 bases at V and 10 bases at J, with 7 bases in the middle. The CDR3 sequence is 12 residues long. Germline V gene lookup returns CDR1 SGHSA and CDR2 FRNQAP. Here the CDR3 reads CASSLEGHEQFF. Incomplete CDR3 DNA: TGTGCAAGCAGCTTAGAGGGACACGAGCAGTTC. Looking up the rest from reference TRBV16 and TRBJ2-1 gives the full variable domain: NAGVIQTPRHKVTGKGQEATLWCEPISGHSAVFWYRQTIVQGLEFLTYFRNQAPIDDSGMPKERFSAQMPNQSHSTLKIQSTQPQDSAVYLCASSLEGHEQFFGPGTRLTVL.

Points on this clone: Genes and germline are mouse. The CDR3 end falls 1 residue outside the read, so it is completed with the germline J gene. This chain joins TRBV26 and TRBJ1-1; D remains ambiguous. V dropped 3 bases and J dropped 3 bases, with 2 bases sitting between them. Germline V gene lookup returns CDR1 KGHPV and CDR2 FQNQEV (reference sequence). This CDR3 has 11 amino acids. This chain's CDR3 is CASSLDTEVFF. The covered CDR3 bases are TGTGCCAGCAGTCTCGACACAGAAGTCTTC.